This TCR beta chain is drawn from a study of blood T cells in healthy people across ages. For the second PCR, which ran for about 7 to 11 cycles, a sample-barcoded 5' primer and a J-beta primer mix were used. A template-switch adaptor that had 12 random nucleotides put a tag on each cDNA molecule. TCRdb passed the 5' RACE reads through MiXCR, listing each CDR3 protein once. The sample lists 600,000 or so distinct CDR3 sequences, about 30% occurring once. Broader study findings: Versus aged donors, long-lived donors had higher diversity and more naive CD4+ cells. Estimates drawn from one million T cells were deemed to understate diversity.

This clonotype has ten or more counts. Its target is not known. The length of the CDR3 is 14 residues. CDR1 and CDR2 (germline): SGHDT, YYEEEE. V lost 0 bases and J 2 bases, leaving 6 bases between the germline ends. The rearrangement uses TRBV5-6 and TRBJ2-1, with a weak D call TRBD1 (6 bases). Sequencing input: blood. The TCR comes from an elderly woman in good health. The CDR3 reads CASSLDRAYNEQFF. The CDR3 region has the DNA TGTGCCAGCAGCTTGGACAGGGCCTACAATGAGCAGTTCTTC.